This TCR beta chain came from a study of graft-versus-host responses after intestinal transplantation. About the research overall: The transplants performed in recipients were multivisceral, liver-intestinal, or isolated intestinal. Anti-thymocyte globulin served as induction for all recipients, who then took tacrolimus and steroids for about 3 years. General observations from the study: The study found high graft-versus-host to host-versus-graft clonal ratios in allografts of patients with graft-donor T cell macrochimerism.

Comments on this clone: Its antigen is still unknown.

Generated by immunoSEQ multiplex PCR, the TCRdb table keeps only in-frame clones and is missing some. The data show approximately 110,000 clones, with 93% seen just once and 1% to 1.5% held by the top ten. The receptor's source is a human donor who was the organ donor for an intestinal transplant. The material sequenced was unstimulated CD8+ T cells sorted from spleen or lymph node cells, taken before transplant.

The CDR3 loop is CASSPIRGAELFF. CDR3 coding DNA: TGTGCCAGCAGCCCCATCAGAGGGGCGGAGCTGTTTTTT. This chain uses TRBV9 with TRBJ2-2; D assignment may be TRBD1 or TRBD2 (5 bases each). V lost 4 bases and J lost 10, with 14 bases in between. In germline, CDR1 is SGDLS, CDR2 YYNGEE. The CDR3 length is 13 residues.